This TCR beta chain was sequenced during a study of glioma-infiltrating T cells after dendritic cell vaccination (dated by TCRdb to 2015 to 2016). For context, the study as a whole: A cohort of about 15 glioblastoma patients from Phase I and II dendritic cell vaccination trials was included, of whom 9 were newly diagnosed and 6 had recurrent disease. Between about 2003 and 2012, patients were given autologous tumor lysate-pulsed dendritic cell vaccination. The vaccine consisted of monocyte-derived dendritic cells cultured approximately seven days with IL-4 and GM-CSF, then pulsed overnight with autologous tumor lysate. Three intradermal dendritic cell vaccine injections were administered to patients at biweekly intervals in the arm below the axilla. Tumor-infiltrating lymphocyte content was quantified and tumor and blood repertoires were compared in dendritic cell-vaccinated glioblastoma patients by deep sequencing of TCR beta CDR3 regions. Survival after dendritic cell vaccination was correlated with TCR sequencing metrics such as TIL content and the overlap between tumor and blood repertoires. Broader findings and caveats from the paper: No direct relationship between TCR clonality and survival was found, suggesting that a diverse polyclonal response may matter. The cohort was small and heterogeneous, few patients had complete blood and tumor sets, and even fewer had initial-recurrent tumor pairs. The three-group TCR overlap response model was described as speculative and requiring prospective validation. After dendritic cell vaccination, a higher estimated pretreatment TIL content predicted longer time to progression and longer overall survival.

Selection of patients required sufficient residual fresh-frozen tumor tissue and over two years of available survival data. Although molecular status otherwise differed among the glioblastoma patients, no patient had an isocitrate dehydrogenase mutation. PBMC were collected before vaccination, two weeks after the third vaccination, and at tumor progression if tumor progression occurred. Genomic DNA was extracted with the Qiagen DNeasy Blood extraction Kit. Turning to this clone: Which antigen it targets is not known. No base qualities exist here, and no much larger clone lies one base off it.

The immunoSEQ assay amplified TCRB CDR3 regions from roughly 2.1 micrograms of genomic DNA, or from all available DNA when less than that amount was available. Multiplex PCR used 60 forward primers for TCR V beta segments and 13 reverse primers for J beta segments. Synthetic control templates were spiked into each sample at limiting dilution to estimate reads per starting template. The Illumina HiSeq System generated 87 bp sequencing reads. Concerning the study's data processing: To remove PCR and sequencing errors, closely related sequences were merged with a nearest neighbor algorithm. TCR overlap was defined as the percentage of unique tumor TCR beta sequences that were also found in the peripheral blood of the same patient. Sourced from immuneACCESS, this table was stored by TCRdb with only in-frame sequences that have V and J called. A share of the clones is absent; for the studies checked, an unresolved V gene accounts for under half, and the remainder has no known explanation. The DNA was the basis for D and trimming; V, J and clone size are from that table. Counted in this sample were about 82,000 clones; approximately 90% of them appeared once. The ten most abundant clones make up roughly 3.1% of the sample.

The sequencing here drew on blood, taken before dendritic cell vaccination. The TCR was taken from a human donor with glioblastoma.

The CDR3 sequence is CASSLPGQNHYGYTF. The sequenced DNA: TGTGCCAGCAGCTTGCCCGGACAGAATCATTATGGCTACACCTTC. Here the chain combines TRBV5-4 and TRBJ1-2, and possibly TRBD1, on 6 matching bases. From its cysteine to its phenylalanine, the CDR3 spans 15 amino acids. Kept here is only the CDR3 DNA, which spans 45 bases and is read in frame from base 1. CDR1 and CDR2, per the germline V gene (reference sequence), are SGHNT and YYREEE. The V end loses 1 base and the J end loses 5 bases, and a stretch of 15 bases separates them.